Listed below are T cell receptor beta chains from one sample, sequenced in a study of OX40 agonist ivuxolimab in advanced cancers. Sequencing used immunoSEQ multiplex PCR; TCRdb keeps in-frame clones, though not all of them. This table has some 38,000 clones, 90% to 95% appearing once. The material was CD4+ or CD8+ T cells sorted from blood, obtained in a trial of the OX40 agonist ivuxolimab. Receptors originate from an adult with an advanced solid tumor such as melanoma, head and neck, liver or kidney cancer. Each CDR3 is given with its conserved first and last residue. Each record gives: CDR3 length, clone size, J gene, D gene, V gene, CDR3 DNA, CDR3 protein. A D gene is named only where the DNA matches it firmly. Expanded clones get a size class; other rows say once, few or many, or leave the size out.

cdr3_length: 14; clone_size: NA; j_call: TRBJ2-7; d_call: TRBD1; v_call: TRBV27; cdr3_nt: TGTGCCAGCAGTTTGGGGACAGGGTCCTACGAGCAGTACTTC; cdr3_aa: CASSLGTGSYEQYF
cdr3_length: 16; clone_size: NA; j_call: TRBJ2-7; d_call: NA; v_call: TRBV28; cdr3_nt: TGTGCCAGCAGTGAAACCGACAGTTCTAGCTCCTACGAGCAGTACTTC; cdr3_aa: CASSETDSSSSYEQYF
cdr3_length: 22; clone_size: NA; j_call: TRBJ2-7; d_call: TRBD2; v_call: TRBV4-3; cdr3_nt: TGCGCCAGCAGCCAAGCCTTGGCCGTCCGGCCGGGACTAGCACCTCCGTGGTACGAGCAGTACTTC; cdr3_aa: CASSQALAVRPGLAPPWYEQYF
cdr3_length: 13; clone_size: NA; j_call: TRBJ2-1; d_call: TRBD2; v_call: TRBV2; cdr3_nt: TGTGCCAGCATAGCGGGAGAGTACAATGAGCAGTTCTTC; cdr3_aa: CASIAGEYNEQFF
cdr3_length: 15; clone_size: NA; j_call: TRBJ2-1; d_call: TRBD2; v_call: TRBV27; cdr3_nt: TGTGCCAGCAGTCTGACTAGCGGGAACTACAATGAGCAGTTCTTC; cdr3_aa: CASSLTSGNYNEQFF
cdr3_length: 18; clone_size: NA; j_call: TRBJ2-1; d_call: NA; v_call: TRBV4-2; cdr3_nt: TGTGCCAGCAGCCAGATCACCGGTACGGGAGTTGAGTACAATGAGCAGTTCTTC; cdr3_aa: CASSQITGTGVEYNEQFF
cdr3_length: 16; clone_size: NA; j_call: TRBJ2-3; d_call: NA; v_call: TRBV27; cdr3_nt: TGTGCCAGCAGTTTATCGGTACAGGTGGGCACAGATACGCAGTATTTT; cdr3_aa: CASSLSVQVGTDTQYF
cdr3_length: 14; clone_size: NA; j_call: TRBJ1-1; d_call: NA; v_call: TRBV6-5; cdr3_nt: TGTGCCAGCACTCCAGGGGCGCAGGGGACTGAAGCTTTCTTT; cdr3_aa: CASTPGAQGTEAFF
cdr3_length: 14; clone_size: NA; j_call: TRBJ2-7; d_call: TRBD2; v_call: TRBV28; cdr3_nt: TGTGCCAGCAGTTTGACTAGCGTCGGCTACGAGCAGTACTTC; cdr3_aa: CASSLTSVGYEQYF
cdr3_length: 15; clone_size: NA; j_call: TRBJ1-5; d_call: NA; v_call: TRBV4-3; cdr3_nt: TGCGCCAGCAGCCAAGCTTCCTTGTTTGATCAGCCCCAGCATTTT; cdr3_aa: CASSQASLFDQPQHF
cdr3_length: 15; clone_size: NA; j_call: TRBJ2-7; d_call: TRBD1; v_call: TRBV28; cdr3_nt: TGTGCCAGCAGCTACCAGGGACAGATACTATACGAGCAGTACTTC; cdr3_aa: CASSYQGQILYEQYF
cdr3_length: 14; clone_size: NA; j_call: TRBJ2-7; d_call: TRBD2; v_call: TRBV13; cdr3_nt: TGTGCCAGCAGCTTTAGCGGGAGGGCCGGCGAGCAGTACTTC; cdr3_aa: CASSFSGRAGEQYF
cdr3_length: 19; clone_size: NA; j_call: TRBJ2-7; d_call: TRBD1; v_call: TRBV5-1; cdr3_nt: TGCGCCAGCAGCTTTATTCCGGGACAGGGGGATGACGGGACCTACGAGCAGTACTTC; cdr3_aa: CASSFIPGQGDDGTYEQYF
cdr3_length: 13; clone_size: NA; j_call: TRBJ2-7; d_call: TRBD1; v_call: TRBV9; cdr3_nt: TGTGCCAGCAGCGCTGGGACAGGATACGAGCAGTACTTC; cdr3_aa: CASSAGTGYEQYF
cdr3_length: 15; clone_size: NA; j_call: TRBJ2-1; d_call: TRBD2; v_call: TRBV2; cdr3_nt: TGTGCCACCCGGACTAGCGGGAGCTCCTACAATGAGCAGTTCTTC; cdr3_aa: CATRTSGSSYNEQFF
cdr3_length: 15; clone_size: NA; j_call: TRBJ2-1; d_call: TRBD2; v_call: TRBV4-2; cdr3_nt: TGTGCCAGCAGCCTCGGACTAGCGGCAAACAATGAGCAGTTCTTC; cdr3_aa: CASSLGLAANNEQFF
cdr3_length: 18; clone_size: NA; j_call: TRBJ1-5; d_call: NA; v_call: TRBV28; cdr3_nt: TGTGCCAGCAGCCAAGGGCTATGGAAGGGGGATAGCAATCAGCCCCAGCATTTT; cdr3_aa: CASSQGLWKGDSNQPQHF
cdr3_length: 15; clone_size: NA; j_call: TRBJ1-1; d_call: NA; v_call: TRBV27; cdr3_nt: TGTGCCAGCTCCTTGGTTGACAGGTCGGGGGCTGAAGCTTTCTTT; cdr3_aa: CASSLVDRSGAEAFF
cdr3_length: 15; clone_size: NA; j_call: TRBJ2-7; d_call: TRBD2; v_call: TRBV11-3; cdr3_nt: TGTGCCAGCAGATCACTAGCGGGAGGGCCTCTCGAGCAGTACTTC; cdr3_aa: CASRSLAGGPLEQYF
cdr3_length: 15; clone_size: NA; j_call: TRBJ2-1; d_call: NA; v_call: TRBV7-9; cdr3_nt: TGTGCCAGCAGCTTATTCGGTAGCTCCTACAATGAGCAGTTCTTC; cdr3_aa: CASSLFGSSYNEQFF
cdr3_length: 13; clone_size: few; j_call: TRBJ2-7; d_call: NA; v_call: TRBV2; cdr3_nt: TGTGCCAGCAGTGTCGGGGGTCCCTACGAGCAGTACTTC; cdr3_aa: CASSVGGPYEQYF
cdr3_length: 15; clone_size: NA; j_call: TRBJ2-3; d_call: TRBD2; v_call: TRBV10-1; cdr3_nt: TGCGCCAGCAGTGAGGAAGCGGGGGGTCGGGATACGCAGTATTTT; cdr3_aa: CASSEEAGGRDTQYF
cdr3_length: 11; clone_size: NA; j_call: TRBJ2-7; d_call: NA; v_call: TRBV27; cdr3_nt: TGTGCCACCCTGGCAGGGTACGAGCAGTACTTC; cdr3_aa: CATLAGYEQYF
cdr3_length: 14; clone_size: few; j_call: TRBJ2-5; d_call: TRBD2; v_call: TRBV29-1; cdr3_nt: TGCAGCGTTGACCTTCTAGCGGGTCGGGAGACCCAGTACTTC; cdr3_aa: CSVDLLAGRETQYF
cdr3_length: 14; clone_size: NA; j_call: TRBJ2-3; d_call: NA; v_call: TRBV5-1; cdr3_nt: TGCGCCAGCAGCTTGGCGGGCAACACAGATACGCAGTATTTT; cdr3_aa: CASSLAGNTDTQYF
cdr3_length: 15; clone_size: NA; j_call: TRBJ1-5; d_call: TRBD1; v_call: TRBV27; cdr3_nt: TGTGCCAGCAGCCGACGGACAGGTGCTAATCAGCCCCAGCATTTT; cdr3_aa: CASSRRTGANQPQHF
cdr3_length: 13; clone_size: NA; j_call: TRBJ2-2; d_call: NA; v_call: TRBV27; cdr3_nt: TGTGCCAGCAGTTTTGTACTGCCCGGGGAGCTGTTTTTT; cdr3_aa: CASSFVLPGELFF
cdr3_length: 11; clone_size: NA; j_call: TRBJ1-1; d_call: NA; v_call: TRBV28; cdr3_nt: TGTGCCAGTAGTGTAGGAACTGAAGCTTTCTTT; cdr3_aa: CASSVGTEAFF
cdr3_length: 14; clone_size: few; j_call: TRBJ2-6; d_call: NA; v_call: TRBV7-9; cdr3_nt: TGTGCCAGCAGCTTCCCAGATGGGGCCAACGTCCTGACTTTC; cdr3_aa: CASSFPDGANVLTF
cdr3_length: 14; clone_size: once; j_call: TRBJ2-4; d_call: TRBD1; v_call: TRBV19; cdr3_nt: TGTGCCAGTAGCATAGGGGGCGGCAAAAACATTCAGTACTTC; cdr3_aa: CASSIGGGKNIQYF
cdr3_length: 19; clone_size: NA; j_call: TRBJ1-2; d_call: TRBD1; v_call: TRBV4-2; cdr3_nt: TGTGCCAGCAGCCCCCATCCAGGGACAGGGGCGCCCTATCACTATGGCTACACCTTC; cdr3_aa: CASSPHPGTGAPYHYGYTF
cdr3_length: 14; clone_size: NA; j_call: TRBJ1-2; d_call: TRBD1; v_call: TRBV27; cdr3_nt: TGTGCCAGCAGTTTAATAGGGACAGGGAGTGGCTACACCTTC; cdr3_aa: CASSLIGTGSGYTF
cdr3_length: 14; clone_size: NA; j_call: TRBJ2-7; d_call: TRBD2; v_call: TRBV28; cdr3_nt: TGTGCCAGCTGCGCTACTAGCGGCCCCTACGAGCAGTACTTC; cdr3_aa: CASCATSGPYEQYF
cdr3_length: 13; clone_size: NA; j_call: TRBJ2-2; d_call: NA; v_call: TRBV30; cdr3_nt: TGTGCCTGGAGTGGGGGAAACACCGGGGAGCTGTTTTTT; cdr3_aa: CAWSGGNTGELFF
cdr3_length: 15; clone_size: NA; j_call: TRBJ2-2; d_call: TRBD2; v_call: TRBV7-9; cdr3_nt: TGTGCCAGCACTGGGACTAGCGGAGGAACCGGGGAGCTGTTTTTT; cdr3_aa: CASTGTSGGTGELFF
cdr3_length: 15; clone_size: NA; j_call: TRBJ2-6; d_call: NA; v_call: TRBV19; cdr3_nt: TGTGCCAGTAGTGAGTGGGTGGACGGGGCCAACGTCCTGACTTTC; cdr3_aa: CASSEWVDGANVLTF
cdr3_length: 15; clone_size: NA; j_call: TRBJ2-5; d_call: TRBD1; v_call: TRBV5-6; cdr3_nt: TGTGCCAGCAGCTCTCCGGGACAGGAGCAAGAGACCCAGTACTTC; cdr3_aa: CASSSPGQEQETQYF
cdr3_length: 14; clone_size: once; j_call: TRBJ2-7; d_call: NA; v_call: TRBV13; cdr3_nt: TGTGCCAGCAGCTTAGGCGGGAGTGTCTACGAGCAGTACTTC; cdr3_aa: CASSLGGSVYEQYF
cdr3_length: 13; clone_size: once; j_call: TRBJ2-3; d_call: NA; v_call: TRBV19; cdr3_nt: TGTGCCAGTAGTATAGTTGGCGGAGATACGCAGTATTTT; cdr3_aa: CASSIVGGDTQYF
cdr3_length: 12; clone_size: NA; j_call: TRBJ2-1; d_call: NA; v_call: TRBV19; cdr3_nt: TGTGCCAGTAGTATAGGTGGAGCGGGGCAGTTCTTC; cdr3_aa: CASSIGGAGQFF
cdr3_length: 15; clone_size: NA; j_call: TRBJ1-2; d_call: TRBD1; v_call: TRBV6-5; cdr3_nt: TGTGCCAGCAGGGGGGGACAGGTTTTGAACTATGGCTACACCTTC; cdr3_aa: CASRGGQVLNYGYTF
cdr3_length: 14; clone_size: NA; j_call: TRBJ2-7; d_call: TRBD2; v_call: TRBV28; cdr3_nt: TGTGCCAGCAGCACCGGACTAGCCCTGTACGAGCAGTACTTC; cdr3_aa: CASSTGLALYEQYF
cdr3_length: 14; clone_size: NA; j_call: TRBJ1-1; d_call: NA; v_call: TRBV14; cdr3_nt: TGTGCCAGCAGCCAATGGCAGGGGAACACTGAAGCTTTCTTT; cdr3_aa: CASSQWQGNTEAFF
cdr3_length: 15; clone_size: NA; j_call: TRBJ2-5; d_call: TRBD2; v_call: TRBV9; cdr3_nt: TGTGCCAGCAGCCCCCGGGGAGGGGTGATAGAGACCCAGTACTTC; cdr3_aa: CASSPRGGVIETQYF
cdr3_length: 15; clone_size: NA; j_call: TRBJ2-5; d_call: NA; v_call: TRBV28; cdr3_nt: TGTGCCAGCAGTCCCCCCGGGGGAAGTTCAGAGACCCAGTACTTC; cdr3_aa: CASSPPGGSSETQYF
cdr3_length: 14; clone_size: NA; j_call: TRBJ2-5; d_call: NA; v_call: TRBV5-8; cdr3_nt: TGTGCCAGCAGCTCCCTTGGGGGTGACGAGACCCAGTACTTC; cdr3_aa: CASSSLGGDETQYF